This T cell receptor beta chain was recovered during a study of Graves' ophthalmopathy and Graves' hyperthyroidism. Ten or more counts support this clonotype. What it binds is unknown. RNA transcripts served as template for amplifying TCR beta CDR3 sequences. HTBI-primed RT-PCR formed the first round, and a multiplex PCR formed the second. TCRdb passed the multiplex PCR reads through MiXCR, listing each CDR3 protein once. The sample has about 480,000 distinct CDR3 sequences, under 15% seen once. The CDR3 totals 13 residues. Trimming pared 3 bases from V and 7 bases from J, leaving 7 bases between. Germline values: CDR1 SEHNR, CDR2 FQNEAQ (reference sequence). Where ophthalmopathy was present, donors had moderate-to-severe activity, CAS ≥3, NOSPECS ≥4 and duration under 3 months. Patients with other autoimmune diseases, uncontrolled infections, pregnancy or lactation were excluded. PBMCs were density-gradient isolated from around 9.2 ml fresh blood.

The study, taken as a whole, reports: Ophthalmopathy versus stable hyperthyroidism: 13-signature model gave less than 90% sensitivity, 75% to 82% specificity.

Sequenced: blood. The receptor comes from a woman in her thirties with Graves' ophthalmopathy. The rearrangement uses TRBV7-9 and TRBJ1-6; D is ambiguous. Here the CDR3 reads CASSFSQNSPLHF. The CDR3 DNA reads as TGTGCCAGCAGCTTCAGTCAGAATTCACCCCTCCACTTT.